What follows describes a single T cell receptor beta chain. Antigen: not known. These data are taken from a study of beta chain features in type 1 diabetes. About the study: Cell yields, age and gender were similar between patients and healthy donors. Study results and limitations: Researchers cautioned that cDNA sequencing could over-represent cells with high TCR expression. Junctions at VDJ sites from type 1 diabetes patients had fewer insertions and more deletions.

The CDR3 is 13 residues long. CDR1 is MGHRA, CDR2 YSYEKL, per germline. The V end lost 4 bases, the J end lost 8 bases, and 12 bases lay between the germline ends. The sequenced template was cDNA made from the entire isolated RNA. TCRdb's table, derived via immunoSEQ multiplex PCR, lists solely in-frame clones and lacks some. Here the sample spans 620,000 or so clones, about 14% being singletons. Cells sorted by CD45RO/CCR7/CD25/CD127/CD95/CD27 comprised CD4+ naive, central memory, regulatory and stem cell-like memory cells. The receptor's source is a man aged 18 to 29 in good health. V is TRBV4-1 and J is TRBJ2-1; D possibly corresponds to TRBD1 (6 bases). The sample comprised naive CD4+ T cells from blood. The CDR3 reads CASSPDSDYEQFF. The CDR3 region has the DNA TGCGCCAGCAGCCCGGACAGTGACTATGAGCAGTTCTTC.